This T cell receptor beta chain stems from a study of CD4 T cells in relation to SARS-CoV-2 and coronaviruses listed by TCRdb under 2021. Study-level background: In the ViraFEST assay, PBMCs were grown with antigen for around ten days, and TCR beta CDR3s were then sequenced to identify antigen-specific clonal expansions. An HIV-1 Nef peptide pool or a no-peptide culture served as the negative reference condition. Patient-derived lymphoblastoid cell lines were used to map the HLA restriction of shared crossreactive spike epitopes. The study assessed, at the TCR clonotype level, memory CD4+ T cell crossreactivity between SARS-CoV-2 and common cold coronavirus spike proteins. Samples from three pre-COVID donors and the naive versus memory experiments were sequenced with the Adaptive Biotechnologies TCR-sequencing kit; other data were Illumina-based. A different, Illumina-based TCR-beta assay was used to sequence expansion assays from other donors in the study.

Library creation used the immunoSEQ multiplex PCR assay. Turning to the authors' computational methods: During preprocessing, nonproductive sequences were removed, along with CDR3s that did not begin with C, did not end with F or W, or were shorter than 7 amino acids. The MANAFEST web app was used to call antigen-specific clonotypes on the basis of expansion compared with the reference and with other culture wells. A clone was considered positive if the clone showed significant expansion compared with the reference culture in 2 of 3 replicate wells at an FDR below 0.05. Positive clones also required significant expansion versus all other tandem wells and an odds ratio above 5. CDR3 homology was quantified as pairwise Levenshtein distance, calculated with the stringdist R package after three terminal residues were trimmed from each end. In TCRdb, the immuneACCESS table is reduced to in-frame sequences with V and J assigned. These tables do not hold every clone; where another copy was compared, an unresolved V gene accounts for under half, and the others remain unexplained. V and J calls and clone size are given by that table; D and trimming were obtained from the DNA. The sample table records 24,000 or so clones; over 60% of these occur just once. Clones ranked in the top ten supply 21% of the sample.

The germline V gene encodes CDR1 SGHAT and CDR2 FQNNGV. The CDR3 goes from the cysteine to the phenylalanine over 15 residues. Only the CDR3 DNA stays, 45 bases, in frame from base 1. Relative to germline, V is 1 base shorter and J is 7 bases shorter, with 13 bases between their ends. Remarks on this clone: Which antigen it targets is not known. Base-call qualities are not available, and no considerably larger clone is one nucleotide away.

Broad study findings and their caveats: Since the crossreactivity analysis centred on spike protein, crossreactivity against other viral proteins was not assessed. Memory CD4+ clonotypes crossrecognizing SARS-CoV-2 and at least one common cold coronavirus spike were found in approximately 65% of donors. Significantly weaker SARS-CoV-2-driven expansion was shown by crossreactive clones than by monoreactive clones, consistent with antigenic imprinting. No donor contributed both pre-pandemic and post-infection samples, which limited tracing the source of pre-existing responses. The study was constrained by small numbers of patients and of tested TCRs.

CD4+ T cells from unexposed donors were collected before the COVID-19 pandemic (2011-2018). After about 10 days of culture, CD4+ T cells were isolated with the EasySep CD4+ T cell isolation kit. As cell number allowed, CD4+ T cells from unexposed donors were tested for reactivity to SARS-CoV-2 S and N and to four common cold coronavirus spike pools. Each well received under 2.5 million PBMCs, cultured in IMDM supplemented with roughly 5.1% human AB serum and 9.5 to 10 IU/ml IL-2. Half of the culture medium was replaced with fresh IL-2-containing medium on days 3 and 7. Each peptide culture condition was generally run in triplicate replicate wells. Leukapheresis product for the unexposed donors was purchased commercially. Ficoll-Paque PLUS gradient centrifugation was used to isolate PBMCs from either whole blood or leukapheresis product. PBMCs were either cryopreserved at -140°C or used fresh in the expansion assay. The QIAamp Micro DNA Kit was used to extract genomic DNA from the CD4+ T cells.

This chain joins TRBV11-2 to TRBJ1-4, and possibly TRBD1, on 5 matching bases. The source is a human donor in good health. The sample comprised CD4+ T cells from PBMCs, cultured in vitro. Here is the DNA: TGTGCCAGCAGCTTAGTTTCAGGGTTAGGTGAAAAACTGTTTTTT. Translated, it gives CASSLVSGLGEKLFF.